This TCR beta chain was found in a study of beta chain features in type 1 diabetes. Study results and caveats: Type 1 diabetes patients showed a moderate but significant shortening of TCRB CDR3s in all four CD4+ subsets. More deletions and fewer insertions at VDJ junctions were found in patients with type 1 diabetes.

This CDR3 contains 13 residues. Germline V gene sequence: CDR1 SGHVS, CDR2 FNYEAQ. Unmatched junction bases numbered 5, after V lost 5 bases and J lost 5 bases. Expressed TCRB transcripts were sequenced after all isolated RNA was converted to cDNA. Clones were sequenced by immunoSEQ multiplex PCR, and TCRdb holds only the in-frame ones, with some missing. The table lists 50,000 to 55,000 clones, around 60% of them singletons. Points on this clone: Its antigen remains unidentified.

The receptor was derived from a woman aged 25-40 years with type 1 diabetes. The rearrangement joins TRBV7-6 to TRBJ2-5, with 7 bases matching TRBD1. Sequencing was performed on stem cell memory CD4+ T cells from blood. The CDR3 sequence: CASSRDRVETQYF. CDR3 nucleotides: TGTGCCAGCAGCCGAGACAGGGTTGAGACCCAGTACTTC. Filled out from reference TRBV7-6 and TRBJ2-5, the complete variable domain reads GAGVSQSPRYKVTKRGQDVALRCDPISGHVSLYWYRQALGQGPEFLTYFNYEAQQDKSGLPNDRFSAERPEGSISTLTIQRTEQRDSAMYRCASSRDRVETQYFGPGTRLLVL.